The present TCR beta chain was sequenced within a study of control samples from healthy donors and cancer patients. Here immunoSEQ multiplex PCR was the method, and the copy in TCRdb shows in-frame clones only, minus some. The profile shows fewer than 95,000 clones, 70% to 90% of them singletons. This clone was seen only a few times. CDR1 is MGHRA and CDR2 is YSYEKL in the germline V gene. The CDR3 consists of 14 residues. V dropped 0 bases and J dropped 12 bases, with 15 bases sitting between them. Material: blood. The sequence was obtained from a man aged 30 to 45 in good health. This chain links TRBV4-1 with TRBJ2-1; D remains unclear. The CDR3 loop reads CASSQERLLRTQFF. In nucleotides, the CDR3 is TGCGCCAGCAGCCAAGAAAGGCTCCTTCGAACGCAGTTCTTC.